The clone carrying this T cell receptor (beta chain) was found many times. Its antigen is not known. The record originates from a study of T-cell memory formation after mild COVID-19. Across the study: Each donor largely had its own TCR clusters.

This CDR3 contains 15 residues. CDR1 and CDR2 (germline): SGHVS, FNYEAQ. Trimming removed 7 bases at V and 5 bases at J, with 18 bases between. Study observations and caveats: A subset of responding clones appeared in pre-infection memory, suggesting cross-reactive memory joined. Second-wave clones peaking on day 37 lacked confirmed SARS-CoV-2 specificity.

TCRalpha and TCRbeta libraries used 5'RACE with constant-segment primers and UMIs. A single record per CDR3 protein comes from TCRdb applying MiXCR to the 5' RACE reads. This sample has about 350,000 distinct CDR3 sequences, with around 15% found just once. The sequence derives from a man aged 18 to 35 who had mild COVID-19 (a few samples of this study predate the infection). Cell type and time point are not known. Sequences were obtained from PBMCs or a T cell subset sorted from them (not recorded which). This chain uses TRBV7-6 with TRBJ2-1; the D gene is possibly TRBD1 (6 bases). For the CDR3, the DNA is TGTGCCAGCACCGAAGGGGGAGTTTGGAACAATGAGCAGTTCTTC. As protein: CASTEGGVWNNEQFF.